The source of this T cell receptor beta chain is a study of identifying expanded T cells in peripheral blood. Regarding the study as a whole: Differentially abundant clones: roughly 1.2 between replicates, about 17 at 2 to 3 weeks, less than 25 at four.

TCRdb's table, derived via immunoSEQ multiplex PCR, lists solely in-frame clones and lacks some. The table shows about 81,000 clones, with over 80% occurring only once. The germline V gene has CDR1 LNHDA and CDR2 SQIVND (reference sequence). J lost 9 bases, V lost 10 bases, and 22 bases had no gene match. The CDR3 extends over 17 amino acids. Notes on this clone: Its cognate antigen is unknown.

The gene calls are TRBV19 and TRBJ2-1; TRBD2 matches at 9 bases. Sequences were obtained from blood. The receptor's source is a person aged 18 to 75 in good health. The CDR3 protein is CATESEVLAGRYCEQFF. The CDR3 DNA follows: TGTGCCACTGAGTCAGAGGTGCTAGCGGGAAGGTACTGTGAGCAGTTCTTC. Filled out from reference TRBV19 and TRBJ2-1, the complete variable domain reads DGGITQSPKYLFRKEGQNVTLSCEQNLNHDAMYWYRQDPGQGLRLIYYSQIVNDFQKGDIAEGYSVSREKKESFPLTVTSAQKNPTAFYLCATESEVLAGRYCEQFFGPGTRLTVL.